The rows below give T cell receptor beta chains drawn from one sample of a study of T-cell reconstitution after alpha-beta-depleted transplantation in children. Via MiXCR, TCRdb re-called the PCR reads, giving one row per CDR3 protein. The sample includes over 150,000 distinct CDR3 sequences, about 7% of them seen just once. The input for sequencing was PBMCs, taken before TCRalphabeta/CD19-depleted stem cell transplant. These receptors were obtained from a boy aged 2 to 9 with acute lymphoblastic leukemia, due to receive a stem cell transplant. CDR3s include the opening cysteine and the closing phenylalanine or tryptophan. The D gene is left open where the match is weak. Rows may omit the clone size; those that give it use once, few, many or a size class.

j_call,v_call,d_call,clone_size,cdr3_nt,cdr3_aa
TRBJ1-4,TRBV7-2,TRBD1,.,TGTGCCAGCAGCTTACAGGGGGCGGAGGAAAAACTGTTTTTT,CASSLQGAEEKLFF
TRBJ2-3,TRBV18,.,many,TGTGCCAGCTCACCACTTTTTTTAGAGACAGCCGATAGCACAGATACGCAGTATTTT,CASSPLFLETADSTDTQYF
TRBJ2-1,TRBV4-2,TRBD1,few,TGTGCCAGCAGCCAAGACCCGGGACAGGGTAACAATGAGCAGTTCTTC,CASSQDPGQGNNEQFF
TRBJ2-2,TRBV4-3,TRBD2,many,TGCGCCAGCAGCCAAGATGGGGTAGCGGGGGATTTTACCGGGGAGCTGTTTTTT,CASSQDGVAGDFTGELFF
TRBJ2-1,TRBV20-1,TRBD2,many,TGCAGTGCGGGCTTAGGAGCGGGAGCTGCCAATGAGCAGTTCTTC,CSAGLGAGAANEQFF
TRBJ2-5,TRBV10-3,TRBD2,.,TGTGCCATCAGCATCCCGGGGGGAGAGACCCAGTACTTC,CAISIPGGETQYF
TRBJ2-6,TRBV20-1,.,.,TGCAGTGCTAGAGGGCCGGCCACCTCTGGGGCCAACGTCCTGACTTTC,CSARGPATSGANVLTF
TRBJ2-5,TRBV6-4,TRBD2,.,TGTGCCAGCAGTCCTAAGGCGGGGGGCCAAGAGACCCAGTACTTC,CASSPKAGGQETQYF
TRBJ2-1,TRBV3-1,.,.,TGTGCCAGCAGCTCATGGCATCGGGCGGGGATATACAATGAGCAGTTCTTC,CASSSWHRAGIYNEQFF
TRBJ2-7,TRBV27,.,.,TGTGCCAGCATCGGTGCTCACTACGAGCAGTACTTC,CASIGAHYEQYF
TRBJ2-1,TRBV29-1,TRBD2,few,TGCAGCGTTGACACAGCGGGAGACTACAATGAGCAGTTCTTC,CSVDTAGDYNEQFF
TRBJ2-5,TRBV7-9,.,few,TGTGCCAGCAGCTTAGTCGATCCTGGAGGGGAGACCCAGTACTTC,CASSLVDPGGETQYF
TRBJ2-1,TRBV7-6,TRBD2,many,TGTGCCAGCAGGTCCCCCGGGACTAGCGGAAGCAATGAGCAGTTCTTC,CASRSPGTSGSNEQFF
TRBJ1-3,TRBV3-1,.,few,TGTGCCAGCAGCCCGCAGGGGTCTGGAAACACCATATATTTT,CASSPQGSGNTIYF
TRBJ2-5,TRBV10-3,.,many,TGTGCCATCAGTGACGAGTTGGCGAAGGGAAGTAAAGAGACCCAGTACTTC,CAISDELAKGSKETQYF
TRBJ2-1,TRBV12-3/TRBV12-4,TRBD1,many,TGTGCCAGCAGTTTACAGGGGGCTAGGAATGAGCAGTTCTTC,CASSLQGARNEQFF
TRBJ2-7,TRBV5-5,TRBD1,many,TGTGCCAGCAGCCGCCGGGACAGGAATTACGAGCAGTACTTC,CASSRRDRNYEQYF
TRBJ2-2,TRBV19,.,many,TGTGCCAGTAGTAACCTAAACACCGGGGAGCTGTTTTTT,CASSNLNTGELFF
TRBJ2-1,TRBV7-9,.,many,TGTGCCAGCAGCTGGTACTACAATGAGCAGTTCTTC,CASSWYYNEQFF
TRBJ2-7,TRBV7-9,TRBD1,many,TGTGCCAGCGGAGTGATAGGTCAGGGGGCGATTTACTACGAGCAGTACTTC,CASGVIGQGAIYYEQYF
TRBJ2-5,TRBV20-1,.,many,TGCAGTGCTAGGGGGTCGCGCCTCCAAGAGACCCAGTACTTC,CSARGSRLQETQYF
TRBJ2-6,TRBV29-1,.,many,TGCAGCGTTGAAGAGATTGTGGTGGGTGGCTCTGGGGCCAACGTCCTGACTTTC,CSVEEIVVGGSGANVLTF